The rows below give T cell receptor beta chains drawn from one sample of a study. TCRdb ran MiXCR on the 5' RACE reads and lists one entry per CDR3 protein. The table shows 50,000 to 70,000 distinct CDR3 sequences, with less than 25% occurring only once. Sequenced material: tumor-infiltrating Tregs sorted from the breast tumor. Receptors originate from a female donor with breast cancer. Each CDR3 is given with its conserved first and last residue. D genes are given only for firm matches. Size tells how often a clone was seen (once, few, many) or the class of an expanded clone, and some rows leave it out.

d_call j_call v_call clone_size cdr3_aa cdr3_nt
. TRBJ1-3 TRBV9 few CASSVKIGTSGNTIYF TGTGCCAGCAGCGTAAAAATAGGAACCTCTGGAAACACCATATATTTT
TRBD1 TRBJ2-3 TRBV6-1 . CASKGTAEAGDTQYF TGTGCCAGTAAAGGGACAGCCGAAGCAGGAGATACGCAGTATTTT
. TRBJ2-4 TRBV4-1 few CASSQGVRESPAKNIQYF TGCGCCAGCAGCCAAGGGGTAAGGGAATCCCCAGCCAAAAACATTCAGTACTTC
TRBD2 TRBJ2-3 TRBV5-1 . CASRVSGGAVDTQYF TGCGCCAGCAGAGTCAGCGGGGGGGCCGTGGATACGCAGTATTTT
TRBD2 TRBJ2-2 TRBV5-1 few CASKQELAGGPAGELFF TGCGCCAGCAAACAAGAACTAGCGGGAGGGCCTGCCGGGGAGCTGTTTTTT
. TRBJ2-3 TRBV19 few CASRPGQRDTQYF TGTGCCAGTAGGCCGGGCCAAAGAGATACGCAGTATTTT
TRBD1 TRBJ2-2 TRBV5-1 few CASSFQGAPDTGELFF TGCGCCAGCAGCTTCCAGGGGGCGCCGGACACCGGGGAGCTGTTTTTT
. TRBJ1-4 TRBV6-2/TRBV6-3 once CATHRGDAAEKLFF TGTGCCACCCATCGTGGGGACGCGGCCGAAAAACTGTTTTTT
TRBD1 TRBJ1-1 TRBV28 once CASRGTGGQRAFF TGTGCCAGCAGAGGGACAGGGGGACAAAGGGCTTTCTTT
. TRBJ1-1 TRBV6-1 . CASSERGAGSTEAFF TGTGCCAGCAGTGAAAGAGGGGCAGGGAGCACTGAAGCTTTCTTT
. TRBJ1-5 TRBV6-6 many CASSPRALSSDQPQHF TGTGCCAGCAGTCCTCGGGCGCTTAGTTCGGATCAGCCCCAGCATTTT
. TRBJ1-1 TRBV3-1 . CASSQDYTGRNTEAFF TGTGCCAGCAGCCAAGATTACACAGGCCGGAACACTGAAGCTTTCTTT
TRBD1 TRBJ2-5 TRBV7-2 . CASSPSATGNGETQYF TGTGCCAGCAGCCCCAGCGCGACAGGGAATGGGGAGACCCAGTACTTC
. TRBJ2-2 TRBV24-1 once CATSQRVGELFF TGTGCCACCAGTCAGCGGGTCGGGGAGCTGTTTTTT
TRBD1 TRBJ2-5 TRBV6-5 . CASSYRDRGGKTQYF TGTGCCAGCAGTTACAGGGACAGGGGAGGAAAGACCCAGTACTTC
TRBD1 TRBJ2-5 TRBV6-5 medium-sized CASSYSFGTGLETQYF TGTGCCAGCAGTTACTCGTTTGGGACAGGGTTGGAGACCCAGTACTTC